The 5 T cell receptor beta chains presented below share a single source sample, sequenced in a study of T cells in Graves' hyperthyroidism and ophthalmopathy. Researchers took RNA transcripts and amplified the TCR beta CDR3 regions from them. HTBI primers were the set used in a first-round RT-PCR of the TCR CDR3. TCRdb re-analysed the multiplex PCR reads in MiXCR, keeping a single row per CDR3 protein. Here the sample spans fewer than 900,000 distinct CDR3 sequences, roughly 15% being singletons. Sequencing used blood. All receptors derive from a man aged 18 to 35 with Graves' hyperthyroidism.

This clonotype appeared many times. V and J are TRBV12-5 and TRBJ1-2; tentatively, D is TRBD1 (6 bases). The CDR3 is made up of 15 amino acids. Trimming removed 7 bases from V and 5 bases from J, with 20 bases in between. Germline V gene sequence: CDR1 LGHNT, CDR2 FRNRAP. As DNA, the CDR3 is TGTGCTAGTGCCTCACGGGGGGCGGAAGGGTATGGCTACACCTTC. Protein sequence: CASASRGAEGYGYTF.

This clonotype was recorded a few times. This chain joins TRBV18 and TRBJ2-6; TRBD1 matches 8 bases. This CDR3 is built from 17 residues. J was trimmed by 0 bases and V by 7 bases; bases with no gene match: 8. The V gene's germline CDR1 is KGHSH and CDR2 LQKENI. The CDR3 reads CASLWTGIPSGANVLTF. Written as DNA, the CDR3 is TGTGCCAGCTTATGGACAGGGATTCCCTCTGGGGCCAACGTCCTGACTTTC.

The table lists this clonotype with a few counts. The chain carries TRBV20-1 and TRBJ2-5; D is possibly TRBD1 (6 bases). CDR3 length: 15 amino acids. The germline V and J ends were trimmed by 6 bases and 1 base, with 18 bases remaining between them. The germline V gene encodes CDR1 DFQATT and CDR2 SNEGSKA (reference sequence). The CDR3 loop reads CSAINLRQAQETQYF. The CDR3 bases are TGCAGTGCCATAAATTTACGACAGGCCCAAGAGACCCAGTACTTC.

This clonotype has a handful of counts. The V and J genes are TRBV6-1 and TRBJ2-3; D unclear. Trimming removed 5 bases from V and 2 bases from J, with 11 bases in between. CDR1 is MNHNS, CDR2 SASEGT, per germline. The CDR3 loop spans 14 amino acids. The CDR3 loop is CASSRTWITDTQYF. CDR3 DNA sequence: TGTGCCAGCAGTCGAACGTGGATCACAGATACGCAGTATTTT.

This clonotype came up a few times. The V call is TRBV20-1, the J call TRBJ2-4; a weak D match, TRBD1 (5 bases). Looked up from germline, CDR1 is DFQATT and CDR2 is SNEGSKA (reference sequence). The CDR3 length is 15 residues. Trimming cost V 0 bases and J 2 bases, with 11 bases left between them. The CDR3 reads CSAREARETKNIQYF. DNA for the CDR3: TGCAGTGCTAGAGAGGCCAGGGAAACCAAAAACATTCAGTACTTC.